This T cell receptor (beta chain) was recovered during a study of beta chain features in type 1 diabetes (dated by TCRdb to 2017 to 2018). General notes on the study: No differences in mean age, gender distribution, total cell number or subset yield were found between patients and healthy donors. The study compared TCRB repertoires of sorted circulating CD4+ T cell subsets between recently diagnosed type 1 diabetes patients and matched healthy donors. A total of around 110,000,000 sorted cells were examined across all samples, and a strong correlation was observed between cell number per subset and RNA yield. Naive and central memory subsets were obtained from all 28 donors, but regulatory and stem cell-like memory subsets were isolated from only 8 patients and roughly eight healthy donors. Overall study results and their limits: Type 1 diabetes patients showed a moderate but significant shortening of TCRB CDR3 length in all four CD4+ subsets. Patients with type 1 diabetes made fewer insertions and deleted more nucleotides at VDJ recombination sites, implying thymic rearrangement abnormalities. Naive, central memory and regulatory TCRB repertoires appeared to be more alike among patients than among healthy donors. PCR may preferentially amplify shorter templates, but because patient and control samples were amplified and corrected together, any resulting skew would affect both groups equally. HLA sub-analyses involved small numbers of individuals, so any influence of HLA type on TCRB rearrangement remained unresolved. Because cDNA was sequenced instead of genomic DNA, highly expressing activated cells could be over-represented, though the groups showed no difference in activation or CD3 levels.

The entire isolated RNA was reverse transcribed using the High Capacity cDNA Reverse Transcription Kit, and thus expressed TCRB transcripts were sequenced. Naive, central memory and regulatory T cell samples underwent deep immunoSEQ sequencing, averaging about 3.57 million total reads per sample. After sorted cells were lysed in RLT buffer, RNA was extracted with DNase-treated RNeasy Micro or Mini kits, with the choice depending on cell number. Each cell subset was processed on its own to prevent cross-contamination, while patient and healthy donor samples were processed together. TCRB sequences were amplified from cDNA with the immunoSEQ multiplex PCR, producing 87-bp fragments spanning the CDR3 region. Amplicons were sequenced on the Illumina HiSeq platform. As for how the authors treated the data: PCR bias was corrected computationally using synthetic template baselines, and reads within Hamming distance 2 were collapsed, with unmergeable singletons discarded. Reads were aligned against IMGT to assign V, D and J genes, CDR3 length and insertions or deletions at six rearrangement sites. Within each subset, clonotype counts were normalized to sorted cell number, after which true diversity and Gini coefficients were computed with the tcR R package. Repertoire sharing was quantified using the overlap coefficient calculated on TCRB nucleotide sequences. Out-of-frame TCRB sequences from naive cells were analyzed to stand in for the pre-selection repertoire. Here the immuneACCESS table is served through TCRdb, limited to in-frame sequences with V and J called. Missing clones are a known gap in these copies; in checked studies unresolved V genes cover under half, and the rest lacks a known reason. V, J and clone size derive from that table, while D and trimming were established from the DNA sequence. The sample has 600,000 to 700,000 clones on record, roughly 13% of them singletons. The leading ten clones occupy less than 0.025% of the sample.

For this clone: It lacks a known antigen. Base-call qualities are not available, and no considerably larger clone is one nucleotide away.

Each donor gave one peripheral blood draw, around 0.12 L on average, collected into heparinised tubes. A BD FACSAria II was used to sort naive, central memory, regulatory and stem cell-like memory CD4+ T cells with a panel that included CD45RO, CCR7, CD25, CD127, CD95 and CD27. Every sorted population had a purity above 95%. PBMCs were isolated immediately by Lymphoprep density gradient centrifugation and stained directly without culture. Samples were stained and sorted in pairs, with one healthy donor and one patient per experiment, so that batch effects were minimized. The CDR3 runs 12 residues from the cysteine to the phenylalanine. Solely the CDR3 DNA is kept, with 36 bases framed from the first base. The trim is 3 bases for V and 7 bases for J, with a gap of 9 bases between the germline ends. CDR1 MDHEN and CDR2 SYDVKM were looked up in the germline V gene.

This TCR was sampled from a young man with type 1 diabetes. The sequencing sample was made of naive CD4+ T cells from blood. The cell subset or site label of this sample denotes: true naive CD4+ T cells. The sequence joins TRBV28 to TRBJ1-2, with the D gene uncertain. The CDR3 reads as follows: CASSLEGFGYTF. In nucleotide form, the sequence is TGTGCCAGCAGTTTGGAGGGTTTTGGCTACACCTTC.